The source of this T cell receptor (beta chain) is a study of shared clonotypes between healthy human individuals. The CDR3 spans 11 residues. Germline-derived CDR1 and CDR2 are MGHDK and SYGVNS. Overall study results and limits: The expectation was that sequencing depth would affect clonotype sharing among donors. Rarefaction showed sorted-subset sequencing was incomplete despite large depth.

In the case of this clone: The target antigen is unknown. A read error may produce the germline difference seen at one junction end.

In the authors' methods: Because ImmunoSEQ provided only junction sequences with no quality scores, the filtering differed. Assay used: immunoSEQ multiplex PCR; TCRdb lists only in-frame clones, some missing. V and J calls and clone size follow that table, whereas D and trimming were derived from the DNA. The repertoire has some 2 million clones, roughly 96% of them found once; the top ten carry 0.1% to 0.15%. The rearrangement links TRBV25-1 to TRBJ2-7, with unresolved D. This receptor was identified in a man between 18 and 35 years old in good health. The sequenced material came from naive CD4+ T cells sorted from blood. Subset specified: CD45RA+ positively selected. This CDR3 reads CASSEGTYWDF. The CDR3 coding sequence is TGTGCCAGCAGTGAGGGCACCTATTGGGACTTC.